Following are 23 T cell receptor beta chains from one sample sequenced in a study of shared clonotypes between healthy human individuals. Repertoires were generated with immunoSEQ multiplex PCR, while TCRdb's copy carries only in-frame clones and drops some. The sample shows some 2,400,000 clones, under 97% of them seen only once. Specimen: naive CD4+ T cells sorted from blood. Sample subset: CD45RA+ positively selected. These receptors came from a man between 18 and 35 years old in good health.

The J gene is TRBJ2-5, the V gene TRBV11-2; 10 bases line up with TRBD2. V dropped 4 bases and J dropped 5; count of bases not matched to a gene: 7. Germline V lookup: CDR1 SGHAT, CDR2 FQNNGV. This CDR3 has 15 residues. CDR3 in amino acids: CASSSASGGWETQYF. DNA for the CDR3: TGTGCCAGCAGCTCGGCTAGCGGGGGTTGGGAGACCCAGTACTTC. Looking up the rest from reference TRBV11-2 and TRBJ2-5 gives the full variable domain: EAGVAQSPRYKIIEKRQSVAFWCNPISGHATLYWYQQILGQGPKLLIQFQNNGVVDDSQLPKDRFSAERLKGVDSTLKIQPAKLEDSAVYLCASSSASGGWETQYFGPGTRLLVL.

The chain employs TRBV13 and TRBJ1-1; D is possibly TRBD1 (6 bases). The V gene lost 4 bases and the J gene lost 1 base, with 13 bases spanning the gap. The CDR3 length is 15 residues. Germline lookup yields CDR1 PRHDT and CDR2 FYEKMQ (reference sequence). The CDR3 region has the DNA TGTGCCAGCAGCTACGTCCAGGGGACGAACACTGAAGCTTTCTTT. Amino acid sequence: CASSYVQGTNTEAFF.

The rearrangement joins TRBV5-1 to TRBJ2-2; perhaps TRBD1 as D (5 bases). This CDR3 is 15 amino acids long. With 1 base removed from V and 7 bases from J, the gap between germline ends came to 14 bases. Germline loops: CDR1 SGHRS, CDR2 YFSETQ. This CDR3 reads CASSLIPGSDGELFF. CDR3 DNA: TGCGCCAGCAGCTTGATCCCAGGGTCGGACGGGGAGCTGTTTTTT.

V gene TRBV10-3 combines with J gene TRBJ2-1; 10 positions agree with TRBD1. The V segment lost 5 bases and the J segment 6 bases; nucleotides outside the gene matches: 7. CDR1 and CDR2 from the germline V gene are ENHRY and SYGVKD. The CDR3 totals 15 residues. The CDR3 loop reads CAISSGTGVGNEQFF. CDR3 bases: TGTGCCATCAGTTCCGGGACAGGGGTTGGCAATGAGCAGTTCTTC.

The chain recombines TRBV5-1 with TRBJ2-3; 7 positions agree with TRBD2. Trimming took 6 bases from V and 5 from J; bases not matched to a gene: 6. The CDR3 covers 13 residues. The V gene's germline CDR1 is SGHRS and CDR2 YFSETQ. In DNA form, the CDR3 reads TGCGCCAGCAAAGTAGAGCGGGGAGATACGCAGTATTTT. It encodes CASKVERGDTQYF.

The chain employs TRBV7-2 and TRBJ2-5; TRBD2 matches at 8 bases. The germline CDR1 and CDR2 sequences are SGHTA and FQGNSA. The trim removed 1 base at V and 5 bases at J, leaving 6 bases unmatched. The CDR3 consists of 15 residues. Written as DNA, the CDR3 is TGTGCCAGCAGCTTAGGTAGCGGGGTAGCCGAGACCCAGTACTTC. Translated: CASSLGSGVAETQYF.

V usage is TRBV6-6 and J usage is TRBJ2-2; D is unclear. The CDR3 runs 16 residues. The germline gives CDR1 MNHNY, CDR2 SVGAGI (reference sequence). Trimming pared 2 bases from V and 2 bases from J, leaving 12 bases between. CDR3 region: CASSYGRKDNTGELFF. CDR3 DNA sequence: TGTGCCAGCAGTTACGGCAGGAAAGATAACACCGGGGAGCTGTTTTTT.

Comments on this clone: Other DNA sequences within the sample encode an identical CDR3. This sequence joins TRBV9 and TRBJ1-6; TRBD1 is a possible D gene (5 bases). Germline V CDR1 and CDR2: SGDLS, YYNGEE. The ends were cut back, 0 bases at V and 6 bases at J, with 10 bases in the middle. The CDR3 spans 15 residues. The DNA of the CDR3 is TGTGCCAGCAGCGTAGAAGGGGCGGGTAATTCACCCCTCCACTTT. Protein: CASSVEGAGNSPLHF.

CDR3 loop: CASSAGGNGNTIYF. DNA of the CDR3: TGTGCCAGCAGTGCGGGGGGAAACGGAAACACCATATATTTT. This sequence joins TRBV2 and TRBJ1-3; maybe TRBD1 (5 bases). V was clipped by 4 bases and J by 4 bases, with 11 bases between them. Germline V gene sequence: CDR1 SNHLY, CDR2 FYNNEI. CDR3 length: 14 amino acids.

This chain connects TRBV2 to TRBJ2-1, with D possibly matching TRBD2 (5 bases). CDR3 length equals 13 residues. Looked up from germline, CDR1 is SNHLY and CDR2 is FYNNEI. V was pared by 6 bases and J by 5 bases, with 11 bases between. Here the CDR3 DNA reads TGTGCCAGCAGCGCGGACTGGAACAATGAGCAGTTCTTC. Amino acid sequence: CASSADWNNEQFF.

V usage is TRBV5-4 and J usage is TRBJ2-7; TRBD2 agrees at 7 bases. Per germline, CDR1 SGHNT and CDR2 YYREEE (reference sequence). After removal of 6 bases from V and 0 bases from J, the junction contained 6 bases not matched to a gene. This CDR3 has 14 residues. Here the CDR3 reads CASKLALSSYEQYF. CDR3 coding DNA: TGTGCCAGCAAACTAGCGCTAAGCTCCTACGAGCAGTACTTC.

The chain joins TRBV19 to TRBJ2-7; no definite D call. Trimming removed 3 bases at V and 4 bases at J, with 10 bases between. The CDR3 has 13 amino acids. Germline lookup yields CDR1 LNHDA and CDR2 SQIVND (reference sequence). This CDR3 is CASSMGMGYEQYF. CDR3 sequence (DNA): TGTGCCAGTAGTATGGGGATGGGGTACGAGCAGTACTTC. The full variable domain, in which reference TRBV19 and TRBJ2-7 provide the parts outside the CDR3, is DGGITQSPKYLFRKEGQNVTLSCEQNLNHDAMYWYRQDPGQGLRLIYYSQIVNDFQKGDIAEGYSVSREKKESFPLTVTSAQKNPTAFYLCASSMGMGYEQYFGPGTRLTVT.

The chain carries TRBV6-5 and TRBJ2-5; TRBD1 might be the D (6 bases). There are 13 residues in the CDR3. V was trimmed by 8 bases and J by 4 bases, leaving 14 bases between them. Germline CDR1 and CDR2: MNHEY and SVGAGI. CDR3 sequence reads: CASRTGFRETQYF. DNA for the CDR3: TGTGCCAGCCGAACAGGGTTTCGAGAGACCCAGTACTTC.

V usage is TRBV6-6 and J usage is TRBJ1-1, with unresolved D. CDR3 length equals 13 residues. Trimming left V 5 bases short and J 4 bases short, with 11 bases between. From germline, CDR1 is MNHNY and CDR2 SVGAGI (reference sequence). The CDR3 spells CASSPVVGTEAFF. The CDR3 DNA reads TGTGCCAGCAGTCCCGTGGTAGGCACTGAAGCTTTCTTT.

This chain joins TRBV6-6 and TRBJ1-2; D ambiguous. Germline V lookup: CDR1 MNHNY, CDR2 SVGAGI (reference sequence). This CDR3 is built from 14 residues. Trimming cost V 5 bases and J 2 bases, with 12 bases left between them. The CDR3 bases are TGTGCCAGCAGTCCACGGACGGACAACTATGGCTACACCTTC. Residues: CASSPRTDNYGYTF.

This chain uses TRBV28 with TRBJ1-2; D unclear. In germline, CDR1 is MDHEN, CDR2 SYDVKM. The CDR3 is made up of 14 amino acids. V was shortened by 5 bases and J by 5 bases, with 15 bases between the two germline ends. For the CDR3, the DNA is TGTGCCAGCAGTGGGGATCACTGGCGTTATGGCTACACCTTC. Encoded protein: CASSGDHWRYGYTF.

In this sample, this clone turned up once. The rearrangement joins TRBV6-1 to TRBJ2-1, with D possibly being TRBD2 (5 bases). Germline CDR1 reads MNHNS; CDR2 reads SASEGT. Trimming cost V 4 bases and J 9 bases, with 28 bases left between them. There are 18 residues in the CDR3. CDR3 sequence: CASSGAAEVIKDRGEQFF. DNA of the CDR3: TGTGCCAGCAGTGGTGCAGCAGAGGTTATCAAAGATCGGGGTGAGCAGTTCTTC.

The CDR3 region has the DNA TGTGCCAGCAGGTCGTCCGCTACGAACACCGGGGAGCTGTTTTTT. This encodes CASRSSATNTGELFF. The chain employs TRBV9 and TRBJ2-2; no clear D gene. Germline V CDR1 and CDR2: SGDLS, YYNGEE. V lost 5 bases, J lost 0 bases, and 11 bases lay in between. CDR3 length equals 15 residues.

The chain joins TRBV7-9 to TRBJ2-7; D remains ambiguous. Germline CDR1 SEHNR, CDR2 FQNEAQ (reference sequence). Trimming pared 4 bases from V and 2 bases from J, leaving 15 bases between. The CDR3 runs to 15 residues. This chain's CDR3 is CASSSLMGSTYEQYF. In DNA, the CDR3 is TGTGCCAGCAGCTCCCTCATGGGATCAACCTACGAGCAGTACTTC.

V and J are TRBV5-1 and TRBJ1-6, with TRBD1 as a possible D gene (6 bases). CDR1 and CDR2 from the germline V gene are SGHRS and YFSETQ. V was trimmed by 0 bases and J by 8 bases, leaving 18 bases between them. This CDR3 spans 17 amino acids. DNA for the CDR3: TGCGCCAGCAGCTTGGGACAGGAGTCCTATATGGATTCACCCCTCCACTTT. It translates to CASSLGQESYMDSPLHF.

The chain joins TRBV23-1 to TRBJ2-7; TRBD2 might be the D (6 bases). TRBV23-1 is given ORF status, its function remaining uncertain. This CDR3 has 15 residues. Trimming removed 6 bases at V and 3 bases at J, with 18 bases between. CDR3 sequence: CASRLGCSGNYEQYF. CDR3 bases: TGCGCCAGCAGACTTGGCTGTAGCGGAAACTACGAGCAGTACTTC.

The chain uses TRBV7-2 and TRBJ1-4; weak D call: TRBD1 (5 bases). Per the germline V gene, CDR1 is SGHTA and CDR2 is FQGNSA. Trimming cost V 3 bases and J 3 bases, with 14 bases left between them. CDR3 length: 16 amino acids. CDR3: CASSFPGDRPNEKLFF. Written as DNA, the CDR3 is TGTGCCAGCAGCTTTCCGGGGGACCGACCTAATGAAAAACTGTTTTTT.

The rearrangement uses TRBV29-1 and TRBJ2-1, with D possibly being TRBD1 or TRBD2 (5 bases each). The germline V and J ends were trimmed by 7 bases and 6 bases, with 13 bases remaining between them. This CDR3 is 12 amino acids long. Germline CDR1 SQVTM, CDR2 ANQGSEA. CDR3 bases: TGCAGCGCATTAGTGGGGGTCAATGAGCAGTTCTTC. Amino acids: CSALVGVNEQFF.